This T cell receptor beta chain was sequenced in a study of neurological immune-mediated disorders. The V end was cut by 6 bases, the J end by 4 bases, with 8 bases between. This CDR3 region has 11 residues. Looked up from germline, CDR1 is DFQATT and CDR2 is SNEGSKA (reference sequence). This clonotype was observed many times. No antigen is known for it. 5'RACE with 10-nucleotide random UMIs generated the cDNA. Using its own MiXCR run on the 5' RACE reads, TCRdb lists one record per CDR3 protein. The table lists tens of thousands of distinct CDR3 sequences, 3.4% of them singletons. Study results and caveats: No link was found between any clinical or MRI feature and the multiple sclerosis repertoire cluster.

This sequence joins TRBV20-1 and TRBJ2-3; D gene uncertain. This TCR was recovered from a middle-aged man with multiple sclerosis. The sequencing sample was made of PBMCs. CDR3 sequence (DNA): TGCAGTGCCAGCACTCCAGATACGCAGTATTTT. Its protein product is CSASTPDTQYF.